This TCR beta chain was captured in a study of healthy donors' naive CD4 and CD8 T cells. General observations from the study: Positive CDR3 charge linked to CD4+ cells, negative to CD8+ cells. A reported CD4+/CD8+ bias affected most V and J genes in naive cells.

Note on this clonotype: Its antigen is not known.

Sorting defined naive CD4+ as CD4+CD8-CD45RO-CD45RA+ and naive CD8+ as CD8+CD4-CD45RA+CD27bright. Starting from 500 ng of total RNA, TCR libraries were made with linear amplification. TCRdb independently ran MiXCR on the reads; one entry per CDR3 protein. The sample includes roughly 200,000 distinct CDR3 sequences, around 80% of them seen just once. Sequenced input: naive CD4+ and CD8+ T cells sorted from blood, pooled from several donors. This clonotype originated in a pool of human donors in good health; the sample pools cells from several healthy donors.

The CDR3 reads CASSSTPLAVVDTQYF. CDR3 DNA: TGTGCCAGCAGTTCAACCCCACTAGCGGTGGTAGATACGCAGTATTTT. The chain has TRBV6-5 and TRBJ2-3; 8 bases agree with TRBD2. The CDR3 runs 16 residues. CDR1 and CDR2 from the germline V gene are MNHEY and SVGAGI. The trim removed 4 bases at V and 5 bases at J, leaving 11 bases unmatched.